A selection of T cell receptor beta chains follows, all from one sample in a study of CD8+CD57+ T cells in acquired aplastic anemia. One entry per CDR3 protein results from TCRdb running MiXCR on the reads. Of about 160,000 distinct CDR3 sequences in the sample, around half are singletons; the top ten hold 3.2%. The sequencing input was sorted CD4+, CD8+, or CD8+CD57+ T cells (not recorded which) from PBMCs. The receptor source for this set is a human donor with aplastic anemia. CDR3s include the opening cysteine and the closing phenylalanine or tryptophan. A D gene is named only where the DNA matches it firmly. Not every row has a clone size; where given, it reads once, few, many or a size class.

CDR3nt	CDR3aa	v_gene	d_gene	j_gene	abundance
TGTGCCAGCAGTGATCCGGCCAGGGCGGGACAGCCCCAGCATTTT	CASSDPARAGQPQHF	TRBV2	-	TRBJ1-5	-
TGTGCCAGCATCGAAAGGGGGCGGAACACCGGGGAGCTGTTTTTT	CASIERGRNTGELFF	TRBV6-2/TRBV6-3	TRBD1	TRBJ2-2	many
TGTGCCAGCAGCTTAACAAGTTTTATATACGAGCAGTACTTC	CASSLTSFIYEQYF	TRBV25-1	-	TRBJ2-7	-
TGCAGCGCCACCCGGGACAGTAACTATGGCGACACCTTC	CSATRDSNYGDTF	TRBV29-1	TRBD1	TRBJ1-2	-
TGCGCCAGCAGCGTTAGGGGGCCTAGGGCCAACGTCCTGACTTTC	CASSVRGPRANVLTF	TRBV5-5	TRBD1	TRBJ2-6	-
TGTGCCAGCAGTTTGCGTGCGGGGGGGCGTTCCGGGGAGCTGTTTTTT	CASSLRAGGRSGELFF	TRBV27	TRBD2	TRBJ2-2	-
TGTGCCAGCAGTACCGGATCCTACGAGCAGTACTTC	CASSTGSYEQYF	TRBV7-4	-	TRBJ2-7	-
TGTGCCAGCAGCCACCAGGCCGGGACTAGCGGGAGGAAGGTCCACAATGAGCAGTTCTTC	CASSHQAGTSGRKVHNEQFF	TRBV4-2	TRBD2	TRBJ2-1	-
TGTGCCACCAGTGACACAGTTAGCGGTAACGAGCAGTACTTC	CATSDTVSGNEQYF	TRBV24-1	-	TRBJ2-7	-
TGTGCCACCAGCAGAGATCGGAGGGGTCTGTTTCATGAGCAGTTCTTC	CATSRDRRGLFHEQFF	TRBV15	-	TRBJ2-1	-
TGTGCTAGTGGTTTGATCCCAGGGTACAATGAGCAGTTCTTC	CASGLIPGYNEQFF	TRBV12-5	-	TRBJ2-1	many
TGTGCCAGCAGTAGGACGGTGGGGACTGAAGCTTTCTTT	CASSRTVGTEAFF	TRBV6-4	-	TRBJ1-1	-
TGTGCCACCAGCACGGGGACGAAGAACACTGAAGCTTTCTTT	CATSTGTKNTEAFF	TRBV15	-	TRBJ1-1	-
TGTGCCACCAGCAGGGGGACAGGGGCATTCCAAGAGACCCAGTACTTC	CATSRGTGAFQETQYF	TRBV15	TRBD1	TRBJ2-5	many
TGTGCCAGTAGTATCGGGACAGGGGTAAACTATGGCTACACCTTC	CASSIGTGVNYGYTF	TRBV19	TRBD1	TRBJ1-2	-
TGTGCCAGCATTTCGGGGGATTATGGCTACACCTTC	CASISGDYGYTF	TRBV2	-	TRBJ1-2	-
TGTGCCATCAGTGAGACCCGACGACAGGGGAGGGGGACTGAAGCTTTCTTT	CAISETRRQGRGTEAFF	TRBV10-3	TRBD1	TRBJ1-1	-
TGTGCCACTAGACAAGTAGCGGGTGGAGAGACCCAGTACTTC	CATRQVAGGETQYF	TRBV6-1	TRBD2	TRBJ2-5	-
TGTGCCAGCAGCATTTTGACAGGGCGTCAGCCCCAGCATTTT	CASSILTGRQPQHF	TRBV2	TRBD1	TRBJ1-5	few
TGCGCCAGCAGCCCTACAGGGGATAGCGGCTACGAGCAGTACTTC	CASSPTGDSGYEQYF	TRBV5-1	-	TRBJ2-7	many
TGCAGCGTCGGACAGGGGGCCGGCAATGAGCAGTTCTTC	CSVGQGAGNEQFF	TRBV29-1	TRBD1	TRBJ2-1	-
TGTGCCAGCAGCCAGGGGACAGGGTTGGAGACCCAGTACTTC	CASSQGTGLETQYF	TRBV3-1	TRBD1	TRBJ2-5	-
TGTGCCAGTAGTATTCGGACAGGGGGCACTGAAGCTTTCTTT	CASSIRTGGTEAFF	TRBV19	TRBD1	TRBJ1-1	-
TGTGCCAGCAGCGCACAAGCTAGCGGATCTAGCACAGATACGCAGTATTTT	CASSAQASGSSTDTQYF	TRBV9	TRBD2	TRBJ2-3	many
TGCAGCGCTGATGAGGGGGCCCCAGATACGCAGTATTTT	CSADEGAPDTQYF	TRBV29-1	TRBD1	TRBJ2-3	few
TGTGCCAGTAGTATTTGGGGTGAGCAGTTCTTC	CASSIWGEQFF	TRBV19	-	TRBJ2-1	-
TGTGCCAGCAGCAAAGGACAGACCTCTGGAAACACCATATATTTT	CASSKGQTSGNTIYF	TRBV7-2	-	TRBJ1-3	many
TGTGCCAGTAGGAGCAGGGGTTCGGATGAAAAACTGTTTTTT	CASRSRGSDEKLFF	TRBV19	-	TRBJ1-4	-
TGTGCCAGCAGGAAACTAGCGACTATCACAGATACGCAGTATTTT	CASRKLATITDTQYF	TRBV6-1	TRBD2	TRBJ2-3	many
TGTGCCAGCAGCGTAGGGGTTGGGGATATTAGGGACACTGAAGCTCTCTTT	CASSVGVGDIRDTEALF	TRBV9	-	TRBJ1-1	few
TGTGCCATCAGCGGACAGGGGGACTCGACCCAGCATTTT	CAISGQGDSTQHF	TRBV10-3	TRBD1	TRBJ1-5	once
TGTGCCAGTAATAGCGGGCTCACCGGGGAGCTGTTTTTT	CASNSGLTGELFF	TRBV19	TRBD2	TRBJ2-2	many
TGTGCCAGCAGTGAACCCCGAGGAGGGGCTACGCAGTATTTT	CASSEPRGGATQYF	TRBV25-1	-	TRBJ2-3	-
TGTGCCACCAGTGATGCGACAGGGTCGAACACTGAAGCTTTCTTT	CATSDATGSNTEAFF	TRBV25-1	TRBD1	TRBJ1-1	-
TGTGCCAGTAGTGTAGCGGGGGTGAATGGCTACACCTTC	CASSVAGVNGYTF	TRBV19	-	TRBJ1-2	once
TGTGCCACCAGTGATTCGCTGGGACAGGAACTCTACAATGAGCAGTTCTTC	CATSDSLGQELYNEQFF	TRBV24-1	TRBD1	TRBJ2-1	-
TGTGCCACCAGTGCCTCCCCGGACGCCAAAAACATTCAGTACTTC	CATSASPDAKNIQYF	TRBV24-1	-	TRBJ2-4	-
TGCGCCAGCAGCGAGGTGGGAGTAAAGACTGAAGCTTTCTTT	CASSEVGVKTEAFF	TRBV5-1	-	TRBJ1-1	many
TGTGCCACCAGCAGAATGACATTCGGGCAAGAGACCCAGTACTTC	CATSRMTFGQETQYF	TRBV15	-	TRBJ2-5	few
TGCAGCGTGGGGACTGCCAAGGATACGCAGTATTTT	CSVGTAKDTQYF	TRBV29-1	-	TRBJ2-3	many
TGTGCCAGCGGCGAGGACAGGGGGACAGATACGCAGTATTTT	CASGEDRGTDTQYF	TRBV5-4	TRBD1	TRBJ2-3	few
TGCAGTGCTAGAGATCTAGTTAGTAGCGGGGGGCTCTCCTACAATGAGCAGTTCTTC	CSARDLVSSGGLSYNEQFF	TRBV20-1	TRBD2	TRBJ2-1	few
TGTGCCAGCAGCGTCGGGACAGTAGGCGAGCAGTACTTC	CASSVGTVGEQYF	TRBV2	TRBD1	TRBJ2-7	-
TGCAGTGCTAGTCGGGACCTAAACACTGAAGCTTTCTTT	CSASRDLNTEAFF	TRBV20-1	-	TRBJ1-1	-
TGCGCCAGCAGCCAAGTTTGGACAGGGGGAGGTGAAGCTTTCTTT	CASSQVWTGGGEAFF	TRBV4-3	TRBD1	TRBJ1-1	-
TGTGCCAGCAGCGTATCCGGTCAGGGAAACACTGAAGCTTTCTTT	CASSVSGQGNTEAFF	TRBV9	-	TRBJ1-1	-
TGTGCCAGCTCACCACGGGACAGCACCTCTGGCTACACCTTC	CASSPRDSTSGYTF	TRBV18	TRBD1	TRBJ1-2	once
TGTGCCAGCAGCTTGGGAATATCGTCCGGCCAGAACACTGAAGCTTTCTTT	CASSLGISSGQNTEAFF	TRBV5-4	-	TRBJ1-1	many
TGTGCCACCAGTGATTCTGGACAGGGTCCAGATACGCAGTATTTT	CATSDSGQGPDTQYF	TRBV24-1	TRBD1	TRBJ2-3	-
TGTGCCACCAGTGGGGGGAGGGGAGCAGACGAAAAACTGTTTTTT	CATSGGRGADEKLFF	TRBV15	-	TRBJ1-4	-
TGTGCCAGCAGCTCTTTGGCAGGGGACATTTCTGGGGCCAACGTCCTGACTTTC	CASSSLAGDISGANVLTF	TRBV11-1	-	TRBJ2-6	once
TGCAGTGCTAGTCCCGTGACAGTAATGAACACTGAAGCTTTCTTT	CSASPVTVMNTEAFF	TRBV20-1	-	TRBJ1-1	-
TGTGCCAGCAGCCCTGGGACAGGGAGGGACACTGAAGCTTTCTTT	CASSPGTGRDTEAFF	TRBV5-4	TRBD1	TRBJ1-1	-
TGTGCCAGCAGTACTCAGGGGATCTCCTACGAGCAGTACTTC	CASSTQGISYEQYF	TRBV27	-	TRBJ2-7	many
TGTGCCAGTGGGGGACAGGGGGCTGAAGAAGCTTTCTTT	CASGGQGAEEAFF	TRBV19	TRBD1	TRBJ1-1	-
TGTGCCAGCAGTTTGAGCGGGGGGGCCTTGAATGAGCAGTTCTTC	CASSLSGGALNEQFF	TRBV12-3/TRBV12-4	TRBD2	TRBJ2-1	many
TGTGCCAGCAGTTACTCCGGGGACAGAAGGAACACTGAAGCTTTCTTT	CASSYSGDRRNTEAFF	TRBV6-7	TRBD1	TRBJ1-1	many
TGTGCCAGCAGTCCCGACAGGGAAGGTCCTTCTGGGGCCAACGTCCTGACTTTC	CASSPDREGPSGANVLTF	TRBV27	TRBD1	TRBJ2-6	few
TGTGCCAGCAAATTGGGAGATAGGCAGGAGACCCAGTACTTC	CASKLGDRQETQYF	TRBV2	-	TRBJ2-5	-